Listed here are 8 T cell receptor beta chains from one sample, sequenced in a study of T cells in Graves' hyperthyroidism and ophthalmopathy. Amplification of TCR beta CDR3 regions used RNA as the template. When the TCR CDR3 underwent first-round RT-PCR, the HTBI primer set was used. TCRdb passed the multiplex PCR reads through MiXCR, listing each CDR3 protein once. The sample consists of around 700,000 distinct CDR3 sequences, over 15% of them appearing once. What was sequenced was blood. The receptors originated from a woman aged 45-60 years with Graves' hyperthyroidism that later progressed to Graves' ophthalmopathy.

The V gene is TRBV5-8, the J gene TRBJ1-2, with 10 bases matching TRBD1. CDR3 size: 15 residues. V lost 4 bases to trimming and J lost 8 bases; unmatched junction nucleotides: 11. CDR1 is SGHTS, CDR2 YDEGEE, per germline. The CDR3 nucleotides read TGTGCCAGCAGCCAGTTGGGACAGGGGATCGGCGGCTACACCTTC. Translated, it gives CASSQLGQGIGGYTF.

There are many counts of this clonotype. V is TRBV12-3 or TRBV12-4 and J is TRBJ2-2; D is perhaps TRBD2 (6 bases). The germline V and J ends were trimmed by 3 bases and 4 bases, with 12 bases remaining between them. CDR3 size: 15 residues. CDR3 protein: CASSFLLGGTGELFF. The DNA of the CDR3 is TGTGCCAGCAGTTTCCTTTTGGGGGGCACCGGGGAGCTGTTTTTT.

V usage is TRBV20-1 and J usage is TRBJ2-7, with 8 positions matching TRBD2. CDR3 length: 15 amino acids. Germline-derived CDR1 and CDR2 are DFQATT and SNEGSKA (reference sequence). Trimming removed 0 bases from V and 2 bases from J; junction bases left unmatched: 6. Here the CDR3 DNA reads TGCAGTGCTAGAGAGACCAGCGGGGGTGCCTACGAGCAGTACTTC. Amino acid sequence: CSARETSGGAYEQYF.

This clonotype was counted ten times or more. V is TRBV18 and J is TRBJ2-7; D uncertain. CDR1 KGHSH and CDR2 LQKENI come from the germline V gene. The germline V and J ends were trimmed by 0 bases and 0 bases, with 6 bases remaining between them. The CDR3 has 14 amino acids. DNA of the CDR3: TGTGCCAGCTCACCACCTGTGAGCTCCTACGAGCAGTACTTC. It translates to CASSPPVSSYEQYF. Combining the CDR3 with reference TRBV18 and TRBJ2-7 gives the whole variable domain NAGVMQNPRHLVRRRGQEARLRCSPMKGHSHVYWYRQLPEEGLKFMVYLQKENIIDESGMPKERFSAEFPKEGPSILRIQQVVRGDSAAYFCASSPPVSSYEQYFGPGTRLTVT.

In regard to this clonotype: Being one base from a much bigger clone, this may be a read error. This CDR3 fails to terminate in the conserved phenylalanine or tryptophan, so it likely reflects a read error. The chain joins TRBV2 to TRBJ2-1, with 12 nucleotides matching TRBD2. In germline, CDR1 is SNHLY, CDR2 FYNNEI. The ends lost 2 bases at V and 8 bases at J; junction bases unmatched: 4. The CDR3 has 15 residues. The CDR3 protein is CASSEQLAGGDEQFS. CDR3 DNA: TGTGCCAGCAGTGAACAACTAGCGGGAGGCGATGAGCAGTTCTCC.

This clonotype was seen repeatedly, ten times or more. The chain is built from TRBV12-3 or TRBV12-4 and TRBJ1-1; D ambiguous. Between the trimmed V and J ends, which lost 6 bases and 2 bases, there was a span of 16 bases. The CDR3 contains 15 residues. DNA of the CDR3: TGTGCCAGCAGCGAATCTAGGGTGGGAAACACTGAAGCTTTCTTT. This gives the protein CASSESRVGNTEAFF.

CDR3 amino acids: CASSLKLAGIAYEQYF. Written as DNA, the CDR3 is TGTGCCAGCAGTTTAAAACTAGCGGGGATAGCCTACGAGCAGTACTTC. The chain links TRBV7-8 to TRBJ2-7, with 10 bases fitting TRBD2. This CDR3 contains 16 residues. Germline V gene data show CDR1 as SGHVS and CDR2 as FQNEAQ. V gave up 6 bases and J gave up 2 bases; unmatched junction bases: 10.

V gene TRBV7-3 combines with J gene TRBJ1-2; D gene ambiguous. In germline, CDR1 is SGHTA, CDR2 FQGTGA. V gave up 4 bases and J gave up 4 bases, with 10 bases separating them. The CDR3 covers 13 residues. CDR3 region: CASSSGPGYGYTF. CDR3 nucleotides: TGTGCCAGCAGCTCAGGTCCAGGCTATGGCTACACCTTC. Combining the CDR3 with reference TRBV7-3 and TRBJ1-2 gives the whole variable domain GAGVSQTPSNKVTEKGKYVELRCDPISGHTALYWYRQSLGQGPEFLIYFQGTGAADDSGLPNDRFFAVRPEGSVSTLKIQRTERGDSAVYLCASSSGPGYGYTFGSGTRLTVV.